These T cell receptor beta chains were read from a single sample in a study of blood T cell repertoires in COVID-19. TCRdb's table, derived via immunoSEQ multiplex PCR, lists solely in-frame clones and lacks some. The table lists 490,000 or so clones, 88% of them singletons, with roughly 1.9% in the top ten. The source material was PBMCs or T cells enriched from blood (not recorded which). The receptor source for this set is a woman between 40 and 55 years old who had recovered from COVID-19. Each CDR3 is given with its conserved first and last residue. A D gene is named only where the DNA matches it firmly. Expanded clones get a size class; other rows say once, few or many, or leave the size out.

j_call,clone_size,v_call,d_call,cdr3_nt,cdr3_aa
TRBJ1-1,once,TRBV2,NA,TGTGCCAGCAGTGCCAGCCTGGGGCACGTGCGGACGTTAAACACTGAAGCTTTCTTT,CASSASLGHVRTLNTEAFF
TRBJ1-1,NA,TRBV7-9,NA,TGTGCCAGCAGCTTCCCCGCAGGGAACACTGAAGCTTTCTTT,CASSFPAGNTEAFF
TRBJ2-3,NA,TRBV18,TRBD2,TGTGCCAGCTCACCAAGGGCGACTAGCGGCACAGATACGCAGTATTTT,CASSPRATSGTDTQYF
TRBJ2-7,NA,TRBV11-2,TRBD2,TGTGCCAGCAGCTTAGGGGTAAGCGGGAGGAGTTACGAGCAGTACTTC,CASSLGVSGRSYEQYF
TRBJ2-2,NA,TRBV5-1,TRBD1,TGCGCCAGCAGTCATGGGACAGTGAACACCGGGGAGCTGTTTTTT,CASSHGTVNTGELFF
TRBJ2-7,NA,TRBV20-1,TRBD2,TGCAGTGCTAGTGGATCGCCACTAGCGGATCTGTACGAGCAGTACTTC,CSASGSPLADLYEQYF
TRBJ2-5,NA,TRBV29-1,TRBD1,TGCAGCGTTGAGCAGGGGGAAGAGACCCAGTACTTC,CSVEQGEETQYF
TRBJ1-1,NA,TRBV19,TRBD1,TGTGCCAGTAGTAAGGACAGGGCAAACACTGAAGCTTTCTTT,CASSKDRANTEAFF
TRBJ2-7,NA,TRBV6-5,TRBD2,TGTGCAGCCGGGGAGGGGTCGGCCTACGAGCAGTACTTC,CAAGEGSAYEQYF
TRBJ2-7,few,TRBV5-8,TRBD1,TGTGCCAGCAGCCCGGGACAGACCTACGAGCAGTACTTC,CASSPGQTYEQYF
TRBJ2-7,few,TRBV7-9,TRBD1,TGTGCCAGCAGCTCGAGATTGGAACAGGGGGCCTCCTACGAGCAGTACTTC,CASSSRLEQGASYEQYF
TRBJ2-1,NA,TRBV29-1,NA,TGCAGCGTTGATGGCGGTCCAATCAACTACAATGAGCAGTTCTTC,CSVDGGPINYNEQFF
TRBJ2-1,NA,TRBV5-1,TRBD1,TGCGCCAGCAGCCAATTTGGGCAGGGGGCTTATGAGCAGTTCTTC,CASSQFGQGAYEQFF
TRBJ1-2,NA,TRBV5-1,TRBD1,TGCGCCAGCAGCCCGGCAGGGGGCCCTATCGGCTACACCTTC,CASSPAGGPIGYTF
TRBJ2-1,NA,TRBV11-2,TRBD2,TGTGCCAGCAGCTTAGTCCCTAGCGGGAGGATCTACAATGAGCAGTTCTTC,CASSLVPSGRIYNEQFF
TRBJ2-5,few,TRBV25-1,TRBD2,TGTGCCAGCAGAACGGGACTAGCGGGAGTGGAGACCCAGTACTTC,CASRTGLAGVETQYF
TRBJ1-6,NA,TRBV10-3,NA,TGTGCCATCAGTGAGTCGAGGGATTATAATTCACCCCTCCACTTT,CAISESRDYNSPLHF
TRBJ2-7,NA,TRBV24-1,TRBD1,TGTGCCACCAGTGACCCCGGGACAGGGGGCCTCTACGAGCAGTACTTC,CATSDPGTGGLYEQYF
TRBJ2-1,once,TRBV3-1/TRBV3-2,NA,TGTGCCAGCAGCCAAGGGTCGAGGGCTGAGCAGTTCTTC,CASSQGSRAEQFF
TRBJ1-6,once,TRBV10-2,TRBD1,TGCGCCAGCAGTGAGTCCAGAACCGGGACAGCTAATTCACCCCTCCACTTT,CASSESRTGTANSPLHF
TRBJ1-1,NA,TRBV24-1,NA,TGTGCCACCAGTGCGAGACTTGACTCAGGGGTTCATGGTCATGAGGCGAACACTGAAGCTTTCTTT,CATSARLDSGVHGHEANTEAFF
TRBJ2-7,NA,TRBV5-1,TRBD2,TGCGCCAGCAGCGGTTCCGGGACTAGCGGATTAGAGCAGTACTTC,CASSGSGTSGLEQYF
TRBJ2-3,once,TRBV9,TRBD1,TGTGCCAGCAGCAAAGACAGGGCAGATACGCAGTATTTT,CASSKDRADTQYF
TRBJ1-1,NA,TRBV19,TRBD1,TGTGCCAGTAGTCTCGGGACAGGGGGGCTCACTGAAGCTTTCTTT,CASSLGTGGLTEAFF
TRBJ1-5,NA,TRBV19,TRBD1,TGTGCCAGTAGTACGGACAGGGTGGATCAGCCCCAGCATTTT,CASSTDRVDQPQHF
TRBJ2-5,NA,TRBV7-6,NA,TGTGCCAGCAGTACTGCCGGCGTAGGGGGAACCCAGTACTTC,CASSTAGVGGTQYF
TRBJ2-7,NA,TRBV7-9,NA,TGTGCCAGCAGCTCTAAATCGATGACAGAACCCATGAGCTACGAGCAGTACTTC,CASSSKSMTEPMSYEQYF
TRBJ1-2,NA,TRBV2,TRBD1,TGTGCCAGCAGCCGGACAGGGGGCTCCTATGGCTACACCTTC,CASSRTGGSYGYTF
TRBJ1-1,NA,TRBV7-8,NA,TGTGCCAGCAGCTTAGGACTTCCTCAGACAGGCCAAAACACTGAAGCTTTCTTT,CASSLGLPQTGQNTEAFF
TRBJ1-1,NA,TRBV5-6,NA,TGTGCCAGCAGCTTGCGTCTCAGGCGTAACACTGAAGCTTTCTTT,CASSLRLRRNTEAFF
TRBJ1-1,NA,TRBV14,TRBD1,TGTGCCAGCAGCCTACGGACAGGGAACACTGAAGCTTTCTTT,CASSLRTGNTEAFF
TRBJ2-7,NA,TRBV18,TRBD1,TGTGCCAGCTCGCCTGCAGGGGGCGGGTACGAGCAGTACTTC,CASSPAGGGYEQYF
TRBJ2-7,NA,TRBV7-8,NA,TGTGCCAGCAGCCAGATCTGGGCAGGCAAATCCGAGCAGTACTTC,CASSQIWAGKSEQYF
TRBJ1-1,NA,TRBV27,TRBD1,TGTGCCAGCAGTGACTACAGGGGAGCTTTCTTT,CASSDYRGAFF
TRBJ2-4,NA,TRBV7-8,NA,TGTGCCAGCAGCTTAGAAGAGACTATCAAAAACATTCAGTACTTC,CASSLEETIKNIQYF
TRBJ1-2,NA,TRBV5-1,NA,TGCGCCAGCAGACCGACAATTAACTATGGCTACACCTTC,CASRPTINYGYTF
TRBJ2-2,NA,TRBV7-9,TRBD2,TGTGCCAGCAGCCACTGGGGGACTAGCAACACCGGGGAGCTGTTTTTT,CASSHWGTSNTGELFF
TRBJ1-1,NA,TRBV19,NA,TGTGCCAGTCGTACCGAGGGACTGGTGAACACTGAAGCTTTCTTT,CASRTEGLVNTEAFF
TRBJ1-1,NA,TRBV14,NA,TGTGCCAGCAGCCAAGAACCGGGATTGAACACTGAAGCTTTCTTT,CASSQEPGLNTEAFF
TRBJ2-7,NA,TRBV5-6,NA,TGTGCCAGCAGCCCCAAAAGGGGTAGCGGCTCCTACGAGCAGTACTTC,CASSPKRGSGSYEQYF
TRBJ1-2,once,TRBV12-3/TRBV12-4,NA,TGTGCCAGCAGCCCGAACCTAGATGTTGGCTACACCTTC,CASSPNLDVGYTF
TRBJ2-1,NA,TRBV13,TRBD2,TGTGCCAGCAGCCAAGGACTAGCAAGGGGTGAGCAGTTCTTC,CASSQGLARGEQFF
TRBJ1-2,NA,TRBV7-8,NA,TGTGCCAGCAGCTCTGGGGCCGTTTATGGCTACACCTTC,CASSSGAVYGYTF
TRBJ2-1,once,TRBV7-8,TRBD1,TGTGCCAGCAGCTCCCTCCAGGGGGACAGGGGTCCCTACAATGAGCAGTTCTTC,CASSSLQGDRGPYNEQFF
TRBJ2-3,NA,TRBV25-1,NA,TGTGCCAGCAGTTCCCGAGGTAGTGGGGGCCTAAACACAGATACGCAGTATTTT,CASSSRGSGGLNTDTQYF
TRBJ2-7,once,TRBV6-2/TRBV6-3,NA,TGTGCCAGCAGTTACCCCATAAGAGGCAAGGGGATTGGTGGCGCCGAGCAGTACTTC,CASSYPIRGKGIGGAEQYF